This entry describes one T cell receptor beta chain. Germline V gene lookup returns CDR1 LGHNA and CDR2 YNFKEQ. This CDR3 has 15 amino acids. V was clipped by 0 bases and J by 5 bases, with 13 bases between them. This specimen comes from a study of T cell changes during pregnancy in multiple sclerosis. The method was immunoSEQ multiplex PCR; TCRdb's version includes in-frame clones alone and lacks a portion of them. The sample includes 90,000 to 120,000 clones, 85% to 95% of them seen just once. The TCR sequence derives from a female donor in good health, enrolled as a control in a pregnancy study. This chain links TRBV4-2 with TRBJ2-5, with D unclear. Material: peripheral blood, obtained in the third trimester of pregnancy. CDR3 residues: CASSQDLTIRETQYF. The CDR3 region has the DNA TGTGCCAGCAGCCAAGATCTAACCATCCGGGAGACCCAGTACTTC.